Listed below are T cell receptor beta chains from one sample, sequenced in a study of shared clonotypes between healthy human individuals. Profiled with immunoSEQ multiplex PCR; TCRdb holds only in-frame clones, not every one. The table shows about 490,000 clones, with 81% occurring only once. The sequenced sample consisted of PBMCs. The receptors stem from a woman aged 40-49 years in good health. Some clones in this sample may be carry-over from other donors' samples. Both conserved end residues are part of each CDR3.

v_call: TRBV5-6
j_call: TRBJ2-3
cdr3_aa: CASGLLSAGTQYF

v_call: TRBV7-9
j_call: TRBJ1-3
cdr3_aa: CASSLRVSGSGNTIYF

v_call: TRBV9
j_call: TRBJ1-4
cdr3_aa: CASSVGGLTSEKLFF

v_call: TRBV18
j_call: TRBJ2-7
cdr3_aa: CASSPVGGRAYEQYF

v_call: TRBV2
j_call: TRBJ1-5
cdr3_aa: CASRQGFGNQPQHF

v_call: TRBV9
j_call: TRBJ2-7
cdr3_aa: CASSVTGSTYEQYF

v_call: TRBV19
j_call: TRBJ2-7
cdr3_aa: CASSIADREYYEQYF

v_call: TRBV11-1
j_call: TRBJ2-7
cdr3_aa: CASSLDNEQYF

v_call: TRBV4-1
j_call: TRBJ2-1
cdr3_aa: CASSPTESAGAFNEQFF

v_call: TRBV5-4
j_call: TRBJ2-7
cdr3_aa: CASSRGDVYEQYF

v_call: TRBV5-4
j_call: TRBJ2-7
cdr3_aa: CASSVGLAGEYEQYF

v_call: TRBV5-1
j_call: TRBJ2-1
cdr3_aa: CASSLGSGRRNEQFF

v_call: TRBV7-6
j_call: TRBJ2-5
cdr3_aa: CASSPAGVQSETQYF

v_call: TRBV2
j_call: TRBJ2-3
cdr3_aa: CASGVGGEPTIRTDTQYF

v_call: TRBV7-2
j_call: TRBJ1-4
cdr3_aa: CASSPGRSNEKLFF

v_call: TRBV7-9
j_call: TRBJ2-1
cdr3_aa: CASSPRDRGYNEQFF

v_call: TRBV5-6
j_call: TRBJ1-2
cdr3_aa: CASSLGQGGYGYTF

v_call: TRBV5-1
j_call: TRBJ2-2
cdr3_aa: CASSLDGRSGTGELFF

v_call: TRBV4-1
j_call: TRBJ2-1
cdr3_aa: CASSQDFGTSGPYNEQFF

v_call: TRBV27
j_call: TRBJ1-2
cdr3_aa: CASSLSGGRGYTF

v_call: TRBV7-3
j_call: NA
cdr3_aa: CASSYRLAGAYEQYF

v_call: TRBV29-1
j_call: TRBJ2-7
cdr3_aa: CSVGPQGAGEQYF

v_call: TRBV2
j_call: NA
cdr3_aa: CASSLDRGISYEQYF

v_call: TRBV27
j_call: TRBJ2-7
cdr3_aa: CASSPMLASSYEQYF

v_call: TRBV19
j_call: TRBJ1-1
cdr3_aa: CASRTPGTNTEAFF

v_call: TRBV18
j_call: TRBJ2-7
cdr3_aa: CASSTSTESYEQYF

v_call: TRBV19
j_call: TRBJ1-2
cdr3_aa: CASSNNYNYGYTF

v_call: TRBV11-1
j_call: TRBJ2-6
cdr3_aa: CASSLPSGWTPGANVLTF

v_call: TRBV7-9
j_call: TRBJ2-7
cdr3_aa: CASSPPFDSYEQYF

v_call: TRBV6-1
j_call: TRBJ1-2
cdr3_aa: CASSEDRDWRYGYTF

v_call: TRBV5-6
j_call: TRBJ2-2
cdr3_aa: CASSLVGAVNTGELFF

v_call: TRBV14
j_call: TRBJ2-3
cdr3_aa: CASSQDLTDTQYF

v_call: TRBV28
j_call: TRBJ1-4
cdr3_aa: CASSLQGKGEKLFF

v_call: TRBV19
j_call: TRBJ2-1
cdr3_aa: CASSRDRGTYNEQFF

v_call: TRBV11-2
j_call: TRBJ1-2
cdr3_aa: CASSSATNYGYTF

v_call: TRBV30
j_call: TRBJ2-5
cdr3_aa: CAWSVSQETQYF

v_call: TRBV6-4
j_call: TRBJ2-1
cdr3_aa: CASSEFLAGNEQFF

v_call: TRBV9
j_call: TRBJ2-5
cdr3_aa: CASSVSGAETQYF

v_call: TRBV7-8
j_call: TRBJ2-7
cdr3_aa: CASSLGSSGSYEQYF

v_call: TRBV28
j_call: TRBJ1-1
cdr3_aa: CASSLGGTGNTEAFF

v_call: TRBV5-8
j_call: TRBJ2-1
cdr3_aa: CASSLVQGAGEQFF

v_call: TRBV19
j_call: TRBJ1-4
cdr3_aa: CASSIREKLFF

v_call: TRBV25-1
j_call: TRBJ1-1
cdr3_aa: CASSEYRDNEAFF

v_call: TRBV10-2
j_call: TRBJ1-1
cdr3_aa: CASSEPTSGMTEAFF

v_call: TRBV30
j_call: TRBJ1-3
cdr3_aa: CAWSRVGNSGNTIYF

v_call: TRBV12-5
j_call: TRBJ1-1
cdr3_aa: CASSDDRGQAGTEAFF

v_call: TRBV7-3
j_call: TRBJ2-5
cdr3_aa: CASSQGSQETQYF

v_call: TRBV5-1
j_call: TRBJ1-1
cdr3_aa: CASREGINTEAFF

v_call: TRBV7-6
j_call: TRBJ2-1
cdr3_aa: CASSSGLAGRGEQFF

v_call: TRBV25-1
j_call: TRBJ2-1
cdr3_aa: CASSLRGLGENEQFF

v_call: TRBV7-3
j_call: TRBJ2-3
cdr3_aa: CASSPAGGPDTQYF

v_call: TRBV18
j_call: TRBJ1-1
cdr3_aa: CASSPQDNNTEAFF

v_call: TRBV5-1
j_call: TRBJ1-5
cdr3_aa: CASSPDSSNQPQHF

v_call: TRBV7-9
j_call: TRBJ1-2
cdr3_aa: CASSLERGYGYTF

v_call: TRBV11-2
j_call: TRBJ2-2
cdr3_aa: CASSLAGSGELFF

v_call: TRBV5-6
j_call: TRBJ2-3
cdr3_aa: CASSPSWSSDTQYF

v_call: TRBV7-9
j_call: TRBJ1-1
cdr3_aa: CASSPVSNTEAFF

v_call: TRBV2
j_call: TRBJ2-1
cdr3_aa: CAKHIPSVNEQFF

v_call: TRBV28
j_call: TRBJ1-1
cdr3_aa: CASSLPLGTTEAFF

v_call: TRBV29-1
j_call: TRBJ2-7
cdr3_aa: CSVGGTSGRSEQYF